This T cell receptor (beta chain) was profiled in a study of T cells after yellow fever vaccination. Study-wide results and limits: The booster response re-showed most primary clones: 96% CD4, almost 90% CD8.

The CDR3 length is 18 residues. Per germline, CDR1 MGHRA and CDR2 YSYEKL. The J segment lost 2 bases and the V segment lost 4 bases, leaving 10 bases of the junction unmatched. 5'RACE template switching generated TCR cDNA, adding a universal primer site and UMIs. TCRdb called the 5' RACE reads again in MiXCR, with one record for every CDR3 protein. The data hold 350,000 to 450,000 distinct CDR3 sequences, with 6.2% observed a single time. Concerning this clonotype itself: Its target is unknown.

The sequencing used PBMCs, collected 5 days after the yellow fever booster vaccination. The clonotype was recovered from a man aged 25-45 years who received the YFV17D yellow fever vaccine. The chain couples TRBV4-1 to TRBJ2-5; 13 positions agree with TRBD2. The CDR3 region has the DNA TGCGCCAGCAGCCCACTAGCGGGAGGGCCTTCGGAACAAGAGACCCAGTACTTC. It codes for CASSPLAGGPSEQETQYF.